This record looks at one T cell receptor beta chain sequence and its context. The length of the CDR3 is 14 residues. Trimming took 11 bases from V and 4 from J; bases not matched to a gene: 11. The germline V gene encodes CDR1 SGHTA and CDR2 FQGNSA. This sample is part of a study of blood T cell repertoires in COVID-19. On the study more broadly: Samples taken during acute and convalescent COVID-19 were collected in the United States, Italy and Spain. Sources were T cells, B-cell-depleted T cells, or PBMCs; the material itself was cDNA or gDNA.

Repertoires were generated with immunoSEQ multiplex PCR, while TCRdb's copy carries only in-frame clones and drops some. Found here are over 75,000 clones, 80% to 90% of them singletons; the top ten hold 20% to 25%. The sequence came from a woman in her forties or fifties with acute or convalescent COVID-19. The sample taken for sequencing was peripheral blood. The chain carries TRBV7-2 and TRBJ2-1; 7 nucleotides agree with TRBD2. This CDR3 is CARSREGEYNEQFF. The CDR3 region has the DNA TGTGCCCGATCAAGGGAGGGAGAGTACAATGAGCAGTTCTTC.